The 30 T cell receptor beta chains in this list originate from one sample, sequenced in a study of PD-1 blockade in classical Hodgkin lymphoma. Relapse after autologous stem cell transplantation occurred in every patient, and brentuximab vedotin exposure varied. Clones were sequenced by immunoSEQ multiplex PCR, and TCRdb holds only the in-frame ones, with some missing. The sample has some 150,000 clones, approximately 72% seen once. Here the sequenced sample was peripheral blood mononuclear cells (PBMCs), taken before the second cycle of nivolumab. These receptors were collected from a human donor with classical Hodgkin lymphoma.

The V and J genes are TRBV10-3 and TRBJ2-7; 9 nucleotides align to TRBD1. CDR1 and CDR2 (germline): ENHRY, SYGVKD. V was clipped by 10 bases and J by 3 bases; unmatched bases: 10. The CDR3 runs 14 residues. CDR3 sequence reads: CANGPGTGFYEQYF. The CDR3 DNA sequence: TGTGCCAACGGACCCGGGACAGGGTTCTACGAGCAGTACTTC.

The V call is TRBV6-5, the J call TRBJ1-5; D remains ambiguous. The CDR3 consists of 16 residues. Between the trimmed V and J ends, which lost 2 bases and 0 bases, there was a span of 11 bases. The germline CDR1 and CDR2 sequences are MNHEY and SVGAGI. The CDR3: CASSYTVPLSNQPQHF. CDR3 sequence (DNA): TGTGCCAGCAGTTACACAGTCCCACTTAGCAATCAGCCCCAGCATTTT.

The chain joins TRBV4-1 to TRBJ1-2, with D hard to call. This CDR3 spans 16 amino acids. Trimming cost V 2 bases and J 5 bases, with 18 bases left between them. Germline CDR1 MGHRA, CDR2 YSYEKL. The CDR3 loop reads CASSQTIVESRYGYTF. In nucleotides, the CDR3 is TGCGCCAGCAGCCAAACCATCGTGGAGTCCCGGTATGGCTACACCTTC.

This clone was seen a handful of times. This chain uses TRBV7-2 with TRBJ2-2; TRBD1 agrees at 7 bases. This CDR3 is 18 amino acids long. Germline CDR1 and CDR2: SGHTA and FQGNSA. V shed 8 bases, J shed 0 bases, and the junction held 15 bases outside the gene matches. CDR3 loop: CASPPGQLLFPNTGELFF. CDR3 nucleotide sequence: TGTGCCAGCCCCCCGGGACAGCTACTGTTCCCGAACACCGGGGAGCTGTTTTTT.

This chain joins TRBV4-1 and TRBJ1-6; D is possibly TRBD1 (5 bases). Germline-derived CDR1 and CDR2 are MGHRA and YSYEKL. The CDR3 runs 12 residues. The ends were cut back, 8 bases at V and 4 bases at J, with 6 bases in the middle. The CDR3 sequence is CASGGYNSPLHF. The CDR3 DNA is TGCGCCAGCGGGGGTTATAATTCACCCCTCCACTTT.

The chain is built from TRBV7-9 and TRBJ1-4; D call uncertain. This CDR3 is built from 15 residues. Between the trimmed V and J ends, which lost 3 bases and 4 bases, there was a span of 12 bases. Germline V lookup: CDR1 SEHNR, CDR2 FQNEAQ (reference sequence). CDR3 sequence (DNA): TGTGCCAGCAGCTTGGGGTCACAGTATAATGAAAAACTGTTTTTT. It specifies CASSLGSQYNEKLFF.

This rearrangement joins TRBV30 to TRBJ1-6; TRBD1 might be the D (5 bases). This CDR3 is built from 13 residues. Trimming cost V 5 bases and J 7 bases, with 12 bases left between them. Germline CDR1 and CDR2: GTSNPN and SVGIG (reference sequence). CDR3 loop: CAWAGTENSPLHF. The CDR3 bases are TGTGCCTGGGCCGGGACGGAGAATTCACCCCTCCACTTT.

The chain recombines TRBV21-1 with TRBJ2-6. TRBV21-1 is marked as a pseudogene. CDR3 length equals 18 residues. The CDR3 is CASSGDRLCPHGANVLTF. The CDR3 DNA is TGTGCCAGCAGTGGGGACCGCTTATGTCCGCATGGGGCCAACGTCCTGACTTTC.

The chain recombines TRBV7-9 with TRBJ1-3; possibly TRBD1 for D (5 bases). The CDR3 is 14 amino acids. V dropped 5 bases and J dropped 4 bases, with 12 bases sitting between them. Germline assignment: CDR1 SEHNR and CDR2 FQNEAQ (reference sequence). For the CDR3, the DNA is TGTGCCAGCAGCCCGGGGGGAACGGGAAACACCATATATTTT. Amino acid sequence: CASSPGGTGNTIYF.

The chain joins TRBV7-3 to TRBJ2-1; D may be TRBD2 (5 bases). The V gene's germline CDR1 is SGHTA and CDR2 FQGTGA. V lost 1 base, J lost 0 bases, and 7 bases lay in between. The CDR3 contains 15 residues. The CDR3: CASSLRGSSYNEQFF. The CDR3 DNA reads TGTGCCAGCAGCTTAAGAGGGAGCTCCTACAATGAGCAGTTCTTC. The complete variable domain, with remaining parts taken from reference TRBV7-3 and TRBJ2-1, reads GAGVSQTPSNKVTEKGKYVELRCDPISGHTALYWYRQSLGQGPEFLIYFQGTGAADDSGLPNDRFFAVRPEGSVSTLKIQRTERGDSAVYLCASSLRGSSYNEQFFGPGTRLTVL.

This chain links TRBV25-1 with TRBJ1-6, with D perhaps TRBD1 (6 bases). Trimming left V 3 bases short and J 8 bases short, with 17 bases between. The germline gives CDR1 MGHDK, CDR2 SYGVNS. The CDR3 is 16 residues long. In nucleotides, the CDR3 is TGTGCCAGCAGTGAGGGGGGCAGTGGATATGATTCACCCCTCCACTTT. It translates to CASSEGGSGYDSPLHF.

CDR3 in amino acids: CSVGARQGGAQEGYTF. In DNA form, the CDR3 reads TGCAGCGTTGGAGCCCGACAGGGAGGGGCCCAGGAAGGCTACACCTTC. The chain couples TRBV29-1 to TRBJ1-2; 7 positions match TRBD1. The CDR3 has 16 amino acids. CDR1 SQVTM and CDR2 ANQGSEA come from the germline V gene. The J segment lost 8 bases and the V segment lost 4 bases, leaving 19 bases of the junction unmatched.

The genes are TRBV10-3 and TRBJ2-1; a possible D gene is TRBD2 (6 bases). Germline CDR1 ENHRY, CDR2 SYGVKD. The CDR3 consists of 16 residues. Trimming took 0 bases from V and 4 from J, leaving 13 bases between them. CDR3 coding DNA: TGTGCCATCAGTGAGTCGGTTGTAGCGGCATACAATGAGCAGTTCTTC. As protein: CAISESVVAAYNEQFF.

The rearrangement links TRBV7-2 to TRBJ2-1, with TRBD2 identical over 8 bases. J lost 8 bases, V lost 3 bases, and 12 bases had no gene match. The CDR3 extends over 16 amino acids. Germline V gene sequence: CDR1 SGHTA, CDR2 FQGNSA. CDR3 sequence: CASSLPVAGIIDEQFF. As DNA, the CDR3 is TGTGCCAGCAGCTTGCCGGTAGCGGGAATAATTGATGAGCAGTTCTTC.

This clone appeared a single time. The chain carries TRBV2 and TRBJ1-3; D remains unclear. Trimming left V 4 bases short and J 0 bases short, with 7 bases between. Per the germline V gene, CDR1 is SNHLY and CDR2 is FYNNEI. This CDR3 comprises 14 residues. CDR3 residues: CASSGPVSGNTIYF. CDR3 in DNA: TGTGCCAGCAGTGGACCCGTCTCTGGAAACACCATATATTTT.

V gene TRBV10-3 combines with J gene TRBJ1-3; the D gene is possibly TRBD1 (6 bases). Trimming removed 7 bases from V and 1 base from J, with 11 bases in between. The germline V gene encodes CDR1 ENHRY and CDR2 SYGVKD. This CDR3 contains 14 residues. The CDR3 region has the DNA TGTGCCATCACCCCAACAGGGTCTGGAAACACCATATATTTT. Translated, it gives CAITPTGSGNTIYF.

V is TRBV4-3 and J is TRBJ2-1; no reliable D call. The germline V and J ends were trimmed by 4 bases and 1 base, with 5 bases remaining between them. This CDR3 is 13 amino acids long. Germline CDR1 and CDR2: LGHNA and YSLEER. The CDR3 DNA reads TGCGCCAGCAGCCGCTATTCCTACAATGAGCAGTTCTTC. Residues: CASSRYSYNEQFF.

The rearrangement uses TRBV4-2 and TRBJ2-1; tentative D call: TRBD2 (6 bases). Germline V gives CDR1 LGHNA, CDR2 YNFKEQ. The CDR3 has 19 amino acids. With 3 bases removed from V and 1 base from J, the gap between germline ends came to 22 bases. This chain's CDR3 is CASSHRGVKIAGSYNEQFF. The CDR3 coding sequence is TGTGCCAGCAGCCACCGCGGGGTAAAGATTGCGGGGTCCTACAATGAGCAGTTCTTC.

This clone was seen once. The V call is TRBV7-6, the J call TRBJ2-1, with D uncertain. V lost 2 bases and J lost 9, with 8 bases in between. The V gene's germline CDR1 is SGHVS and CDR2 FNYEAQ. CDR3 size: 12 residues. The CDR3 protein is CASSLSVVEQFF. In DNA form, the CDR3 reads TGTGCCAGCAGCTTATCTGTGGTTGAGCAGTTCTTC.

The rearrangement uses TRBV27 and TRBJ1-2; TRBD1 is a possible D gene (6 bases). The CDR3 runs to 12 residues. The V end was cut by 4 bases, the J end by 6 bases, with 9 bases between. In germline, CDR1 is MNHEY, CDR2 SMNVEV (reference sequence). The CDR3 coding sequence is TGTGCCAGCAGTTCGAGGACAGATGGCTACACCTTC. Protein: CASSSRTDGYTF.

The sample holds one count of this clone. V gene TRBV2 combines with J gene TRBJ1-1; no clear D gene. The CDR3 runs to 16 residues. Deletions cut 9 bases from V and 5 bases from J, with 25 bases between. Germline values: CDR1 SNHLY, CDR2 FYNNEI. CDR3 loop: CASNDPASLLGTEAFF. The CDR3, as DNA: TGTGCCAGTAACGATCCGGCTAGCCTCCTAGGGACTGAAGCTTTCTTT.

V is TRBV7-2 and J is TRBJ2-2; the match to TRBD1 covers 7 bases. From germline, CDR1 is SGHTA and CDR2 FQGNSA. The CDR3 has 16 residues. V lost 5 bases to trimming and J lost 1 base; unmatched junction nucleotides: 7. The CDR3: CASSTPGQQNTGELFF. Here the CDR3 DNA reads TGTGCCAGCAGCACCCCGGGACAGCAGAACACCGGGGAGCTGTTTTTT.

This clone was seen just once. The J gene is TRBJ2-7, the V gene TRBV19; D perhaps matches TRBD1 (6 bases). The CDR3 is 15 amino acids. The V and J ends lost 2 bases and 0 bases respectively, with 11 bases between them. Germline-derived CDR1 and CDR2 are LNHDA and SQIVND (reference sequence). For the CDR3, the DNA is TGTGCCAGTAGTATAACGCAGGGGTTCTCCTACGAGCAGTACTTC. Residues: CASSITQGFSYEQYF.

This clone turned up a few times. The rearrangement uses TRBV4-3 and TRBJ2-3; possibly TRBD2 for D (6 bases). This CDR3 is 14 amino acids long. The ends were cut back, 2 bases at V and 2 bases at J, with 8 bases in the middle. CDR1 is LGHNA, CDR2 YSLEER, per germline. In DNA form, the CDR3 reads TGCGCCAGCAGCCAAACGCGGGACACAGATACGCAGTATTTT. Residues: CASSQTRDTDTQYF.

At least ten counts were recorded for this clone. This rearrangement joins TRBV6-5 to TRBJ2-2; D call uncertain. This CDR3 region has 14 residues. The V gene's germline CDR1 is MNHEY and CDR2 SVGAGI. Trimming shortened V by 5 bases and J by 1 base, and 8 bases separated the two germline ends. The CDR3 nucleotides are TGTGCCAGCAGTCACAGCTTGAACACCGGGGAGCTGTTTTTT. It specifies CASSHSLNTGELFF.

The rearrangement uses TRBV7-2 and TRBJ2-3; TRBD1 might be the D (7 bases). Trimming removed 3 bases from V and 5 bases from J, with 12 bases in between. The CDR3 has 14 residues. Looked up from germline, CDR1 is SGHTA and CDR2 is FQGNSA. CDR3 in DNA: TGTGCCAGCAGCTTTCAGGGGGGAGTAGATACGCAGTATTTT. Protein: CASSFQGGVDTQYF.

The chain carries TRBV4-1 and TRBJ1-4, with D possibly matching TRBD1 (5 bases). Deletions cut 4 bases from V and 3 bases from J, with 15 bases between. CDR1 and CDR2 from the germline V gene are MGHRA and YSYEKL. The CDR3 sequence is 16 residues long. The CDR3 sequence is CASSRGIGAANEKLFF. DNA for the CDR3: TGCGCCAGCAGCCGGGGAATAGGGGCGGCTAATGAAAAACTGTTTTTT.

The chain recombines TRBV9 with TRBJ2-2, with D possibly called TRBD1 or TRBD2 (5 bases each). Trimming shortened V by 2 bases and J by 5 bases, and 16 bases separated the two germline ends. The CDR3 sequence is 16 residues long. Germline assignment: CDR1 SGDLS and CDR2 YYNGEE. The CDR3 bases are TGTGCCAGCAGCGTTGGTCTGAGGGGTCGGACCGGGGAGCTGTTTTTT. The encoded protein is CASSVGLRGRTGELFF.

This clone was seen more than once but under ten times. The J gene is TRBJ1-2, the V gene TRBV25-1; D not resolved. The CDR3 runs to 12 residues. V lost 4 bases to trimming and J lost 2 bases, with 5 bases between them. Germline lookup yields CDR1 MGHDK and CDR2 SYGVNS. In DNA, the CDR3 is TGTGCCAGCAGTGGGGCGAACTATGGCTACACCTTC. Protein sequence: CASSGANYGYTF.

The gene calls are TRBV6-6 and TRBJ1-2, with D uncertain. The germline V gene encodes CDR1 MNHNY and CDR2 SVGAGI (reference sequence). The V end was cut by 0 bases, the J end by 9 bases, with 20 bases between. The CDR3 covers 16 residues. CDR3 in amino acids: CASSYSRAQIFRSYTF. The CDR3, as DNA: TGTGCCAGCAGTTACTCGCGGGCTCAGATTTTTCGAAGCTACACCTTC.